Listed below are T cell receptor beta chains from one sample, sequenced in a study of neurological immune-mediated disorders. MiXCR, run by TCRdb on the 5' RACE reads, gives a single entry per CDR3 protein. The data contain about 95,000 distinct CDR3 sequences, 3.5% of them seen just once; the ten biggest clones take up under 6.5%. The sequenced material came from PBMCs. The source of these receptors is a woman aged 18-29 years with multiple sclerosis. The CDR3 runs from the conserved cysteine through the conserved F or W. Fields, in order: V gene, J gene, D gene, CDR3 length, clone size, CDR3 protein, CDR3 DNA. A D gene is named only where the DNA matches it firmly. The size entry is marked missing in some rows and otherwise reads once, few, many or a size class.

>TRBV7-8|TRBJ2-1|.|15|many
CASSLHYRVDNEQFF
TGTGCCAGCAGCTTACATTACAGGGTAGACAATGAGCAGTTCTTC
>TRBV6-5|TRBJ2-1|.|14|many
CASRPLFLGDEQFF
TGTGCCAGCAGACCCCTGTTCCTAGGCGATGAGCAGTTCTTC
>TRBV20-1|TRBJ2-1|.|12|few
CSAVGGYNEQFF
TGCAGTGCGGTCGGGGGATACAATGAGCAGTTCTTC
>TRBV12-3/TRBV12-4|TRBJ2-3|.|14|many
CASSLAGVTDTQYF
TGTGCCAGCAGTTTAGCGGGAGTCACAGATACGCAGTATTTT
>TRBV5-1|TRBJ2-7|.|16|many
CASRHARRGSGDEQYF
TGCGCCAGCAGACACGCAAGAAGGGGATCGGGAGACGAGCAGTACTTC
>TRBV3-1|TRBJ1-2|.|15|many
CASSQVGQGLGGYTF
TGTGCCAGCAGCCAAGTCGGGCAGGGGTTGGGCGGCTACACCTTC
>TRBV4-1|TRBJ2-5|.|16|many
CASSQVGTNVQETQYF
TGCGCCAGCAGCCAAGTAGGGACAAACGTTCAAGAGACCCAGTACTTC
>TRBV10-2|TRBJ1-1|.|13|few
CASNLDMYTEAFF
TGCGCCAGCAACCTCGACATGTACACTGAAGCTTTCTTT
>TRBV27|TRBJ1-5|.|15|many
CASSSVQDNNQPQHF
TGTGCCAGCAGTTCCGTGCAGGACAACAATCAGCCCCAGCATTTT
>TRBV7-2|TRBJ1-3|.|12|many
CASSLIGNTIYF
TGTGCCAGCAGCTTAATAGGAAACACCATATATTTT
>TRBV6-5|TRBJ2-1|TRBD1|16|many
CASSYAGGFGINEQFF
TGTGCCAGCAGTTATGCAGGGGGCTTCGGGATCAATGAGCAGTTCTTC
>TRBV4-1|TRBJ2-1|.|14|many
CASSQESRYNEQFF
TGCGCCAGCAGCCAAGAAAGTCGTTACAATGAGCAGTTCTTC
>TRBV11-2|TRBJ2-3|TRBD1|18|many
CASSFLSTGVPSTDTQYF
TGTGCCAGCAGCTTCTTATCCACAGGGGTCCCCAGCACAGATACGCAGTATTTT
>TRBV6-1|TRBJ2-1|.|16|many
CASITGLARSYNEQFF
TGTGCCAGTATAACAGGATTGGCCCGCTCCTACAATGAGCAGTTCTTC
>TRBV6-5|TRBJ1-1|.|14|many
CASSYRLGDTEAFF
TGTGCCAGCAGTTACAGGTTAGGGGACACTGAAGCTTTCTTT
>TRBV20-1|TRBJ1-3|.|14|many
CSAQIWGPGNTIYF
TGCAGTGCCCAAATTTGGGGTCCGGGAAACACCATATATTTT
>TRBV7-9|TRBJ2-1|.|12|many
CASSWRDNEQFF
TGTGCCAGCAGCTGGAGGGACAATGAGCAGTTCTTC
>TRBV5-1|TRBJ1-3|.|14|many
CASSLEHSGNTIYF
TGCGCCAGCAGCTTGGAACACTCTGGAAACACCATATATTTT
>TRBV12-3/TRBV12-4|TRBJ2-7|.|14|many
CASSLALGFDEQYF
TGTGCCAGCAGTTTAGCTTTAGGGTTCGACGAGCAGTACTTC
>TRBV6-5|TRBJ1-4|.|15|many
CASSMARTLNEKLFF
TGTGCCAGCAGTATGGCCAGGACCCTTAATGAAAAACTGTTTTTT
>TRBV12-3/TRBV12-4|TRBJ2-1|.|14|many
CASSPGTVYNEQFF
TGTGCCAGCAGTCCCGGAACAGTCTACAATGAGCAGTTCTTC
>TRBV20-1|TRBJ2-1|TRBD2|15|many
CSARVRVAGYNEQFF
TGCAGTGCTAGAGTCAGAGTAGCGGGTTACAATGAGCAGTTCTTC
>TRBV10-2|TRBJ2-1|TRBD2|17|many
CASSGPLAGGQYNEQFF
TGCGCCAGCAGTGGTCCGTTGGCGGGGGGACAATACAATGAGCAGTTCTTC
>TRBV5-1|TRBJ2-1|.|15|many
CASSFLGHPDNEQFF
TGCGCCAGCAGCTTTTTAGGACACCCTGACAATGAGCAGTTCTTC
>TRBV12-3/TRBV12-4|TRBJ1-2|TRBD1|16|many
CASSSSVQGVYYGYTF
TGTGCCAGCAGTAGCTCTGTTCAGGGGGTATACTATGGCTACACCTTC
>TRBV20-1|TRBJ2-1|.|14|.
CSATQASSYNEQFF
TGCAGTGCTACCCAGGCTAGCTCCTACAATGAGCAGTTCTTC
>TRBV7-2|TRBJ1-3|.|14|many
CASSDLSSGNTIYF
TGTGCCAGCAGCGACCTGAGCTCTGGAAACACCATATATTTT
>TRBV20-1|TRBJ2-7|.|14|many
CSAAASAGSYEQYF
TGCAGTGCCGCCGCTAGCGCCGGTAGTTACGAGCAGTACTTC
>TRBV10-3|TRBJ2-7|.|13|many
CAIRGDVSYEQYF
TGTGCCATCAGAGGGGATGTCAGCTACGAGCAGTACTTC
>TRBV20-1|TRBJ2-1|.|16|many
CSARDPRYSAFNEQFF
TGCAGTGCTAGAGATCCCCGGTACTCAGCATTCAATGAGCAGTTCTTC
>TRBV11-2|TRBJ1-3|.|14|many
CASSRRSSGNTIYF
TGTGCCAGCAGCCGTCGCAGCTCTGGAAACACCATATATTTT
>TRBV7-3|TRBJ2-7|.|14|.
CASSLSGPADEQYF
TGTGCCAGCAGCTTATCAGGGCCGGCCGACGAGCAGTACTTC
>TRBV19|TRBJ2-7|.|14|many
CASSIGAGAGFRYF
TGTGCCAGTAGTATAGGAGCGGGCGCCGGCTTCAGGTACTTC
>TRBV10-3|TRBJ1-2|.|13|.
CAISESHGYGYTF
TGTGCCATCAGTGAGTCGCATGGGTATGGCTACACCTTC
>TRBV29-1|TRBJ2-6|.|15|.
CSVLQGNSGANVLTF
TGCAGCGTCTTACAGGGAAACTCTGGGGCCAACGTCCTGACTTTC
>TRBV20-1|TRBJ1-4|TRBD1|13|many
CSASIPGQEKLFF
TGCAGTGCTTCAATTCCGGGACAGGAAAAACTGTTTTTT
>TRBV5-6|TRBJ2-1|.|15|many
CASSLSWSSYNEQFF
TGTGCCAGCAGCTTGTCGTGGAGCTCCTACAATGAGCAGTTCTTC
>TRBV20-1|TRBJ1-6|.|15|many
CSARGVLDMYSPLHF
TGCAGTGCTAGAGGTGTTTTGGACATGTATTCACCCCTCCACTTT
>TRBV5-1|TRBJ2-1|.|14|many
CASSLGGRHNEQFF
TGCGCCAGCAGCTTGGGAGGCAGACACAATGAGCAGTTCTTC
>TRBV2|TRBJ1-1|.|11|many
CASTRNTEAFF
TGTGCCAGCACCAGGAACACTGAAGCTTTCTTT
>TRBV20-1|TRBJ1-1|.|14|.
CSATQTGPGTEAFF
TGCAGTGCTACCCAGACAGGCCCGGGCACTGAAGCTTTCTTT
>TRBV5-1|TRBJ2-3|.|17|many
CASSLAWRSPNTDTQYF
TGCGCCAGCAGCTTGGCCTGGAGAAGTCCCAATACAGATACGCAGTATTTT
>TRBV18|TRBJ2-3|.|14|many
CASSPPGSTDTQYF
TGTGCCAGCTCACCACCGGGCAGCACAGATACGCAGTATTTT
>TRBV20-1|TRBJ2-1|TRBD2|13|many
CSVGRGGYNEQFF
TGCAGTGTCGGGAGGGGAGGGTACAATGAGCAGTTCTTC
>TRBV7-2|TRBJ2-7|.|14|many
CASSFPGQLYEQYF
TGTGCCAGCAGCTTTCCGGGACAACTCTACGAGCAGTACTTC
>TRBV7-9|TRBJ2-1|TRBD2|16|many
CASSRRRTSGDNEQFF
TGTGCCAGCAGCAGACGTAGGACTAGCGGGGACAATGAGCAGTTCTTC
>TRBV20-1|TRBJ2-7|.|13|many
CSALAGSSYEQYF
TGCAGTGCTCTAGCAGGTAGCTCCTACGAGCAGTACTTC
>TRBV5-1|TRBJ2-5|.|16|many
CASSSGHTGTRETQYF
TGCGCCAGCAGCTCCGGACACACGGGGACCCGAGAGACCCAGTACTTC
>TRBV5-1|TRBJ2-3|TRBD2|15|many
CASSPSGTTLHTQYF
TGCGCCAGCAGCCCGTCCGGGACTACCTTACATACGCAGTATTTT
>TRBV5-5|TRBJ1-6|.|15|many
CASSLGSGLNSPLHF
TGTGCCAGCAGCTTAGGATCGGGGCTCAATTCACCCCTCCACTTT
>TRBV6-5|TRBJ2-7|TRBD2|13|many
CASSASGTYEQYF
TGTGCCAGCAGTGCTAGCGGCACCTACGAGCAGTACTTC
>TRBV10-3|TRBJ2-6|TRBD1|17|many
CAISKTGESTGANVLTF
TGTGCCATCAGCAAGACAGGGGAATCTACGGGGGCCAACGTCCTGACTTTC
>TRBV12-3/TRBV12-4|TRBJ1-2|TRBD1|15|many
CASSNQTGPNYGYTF
TGTGCCAGCAGCAATCAGACAGGGCCAAACTATGGCTACACCTTC
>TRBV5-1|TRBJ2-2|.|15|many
CASSLESANTGELFF
TGCGCCAGCAGCTTGGAGTCAGCAAACACCGGGGAGCTGTTTTTT
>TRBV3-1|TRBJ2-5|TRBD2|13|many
CASSQIGGETQYF
TGTGCCAGCAGCCAGATCGGGGGGGAGACCCAGTACTTC
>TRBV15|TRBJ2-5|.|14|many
CATSRPSNQETQYF
TGTGCCACCAGCAGACCGAGTAACCAAGAGACCCAGTACTTC